These 18 T cell receptor beta chains were sequenced from one sample in a study of post-analysis software for immune sequencing data. TCR beta libraries were prepared from cDNA with unique molecular identifiers. TCRdb reanalysed the PCR reads using MiXCR and keeps one entry per CDR3 protein. In the table there are about 770,000 distinct CDR3 sequences, just over 45% of which are singletons. Study outcomes and limitations: Controls had lower frequencies than patients of about 5 TRBV segments, which included TRBV5-6, TRBV5-1 and TRBV20-1.

No antigen has been identified for these receptors. The specimen was blood. These receptors came from a girl aged 10 to 17 with multiple sclerosis.

The chain couples TRBV6-5 to TRBJ2-1; TRBD1 might be the D (6 bases). With 8 bases removed from V and 4 bases from J, the gap between germline ends came to 15 bases. Germline V gives CDR1 MNHEY, CDR2 SVGAGI. CDR3 length: 14 amino acids. CDR3 protein: CASRIRGTYNEQFF. As DNA, the CDR3 is TGTGCCAGCCGTATAAGGGGGACATACAATGAGCAGTTCTTC.

There are many counts of this clonotype. The rearrangement joins TRBV12-3 or TRBV12-4 to TRBJ2-1; 13 nucleotides line up with TRBD2. The CDR3 has 14 amino acids. The trim removed 7 bases at V and 7 bases at J, leaving 4 bases unmatched. The CDR3 region is CASNLLAGGNEQFF. The CDR3, as DNA: TGTGCCAGCAACCTACTAGCGGGGGGGAATGAGCAGTTCTTC.

There are a few counts of this clonotype. The rearrangement uses TRBV20-1 and TRBJ1-2; D possibly corresponds to TRBD1 (5 bases). The CDR3 has 14 residues. The germline gives CDR1 DFQATT, CDR2 SNEGSKA (reference sequence). V lost 1 base, J lost 5 bases, and 14 bases lay in between. The CDR3 spells CSARVPRESYGYTF. CDR3 nucleotides: TGCAGTGCTAGAGTCCCCAGGGAGAGTTATGGCTACACCTTC.

This clonotype has a handful of counts. This chain uses TRBV29-1 with TRBJ2-3; D perhaps matches TRBD1 (6 bases). Trimming cost V 3 bases and J 3 bases, with 10 bases left between them. Germline V CDR1 and CDR2: SQVTM, ANQGSEA. The CDR3 consists of 13 residues. This CDR3 is CSVDPGETDTQYF. The CDR3 DNA is TGCAGCGTTGATCCAGGGGAGACAGATACGCAGTATTTT.

CDR3 DNA sequence: TGTGCCAGCAGCTCAACCGGGATTAGCACAGATACGCAGTATTTT. Amino acids: CASSSTGISTDTQYF. The chain has TRBV7-2 and TRBJ2-3; D may be TRBD2 (5 bases). Germline CDR1 reads SGHTA; CDR2 reads FQGNSA. V was shortened by 4 bases and J by 0 bases, with 11 bases between the two germline ends. This CDR3 has 15 residues.

This clonotype has just a few counts. The chain is built from TRBV10-3 and TRBJ2-3, with TRBD2 as a possible D gene (6 bases). Per germline, CDR1 ENHRY and CDR2 SYGVKD. V lost 7 bases to trimming and J lost 3 bases, with 17 bases between them. The CDR3 covers 15 residues. As DNA, the CDR3 is TGTGCCATCAAACGCTCGGGGGTTGATACAGATACGCAGTATTTT. This encodes CAIKRSGVDTDTQYF.

Here the CDR3 reads CASSFQAGVYNEQFF. CDR3 coding DNA: TGTGCCAGCAGTTTCCAAGCGGGAGTATACAATGAGCAGTTCTTC. The V call is TRBV28, the J call TRBJ2-1; 8 bases are shared with TRBD2. The germline gives CDR1 MDHEN, CDR2 SYDVKM. V was clipped by 3 bases and J by 4 bases; unmatched bases: 5. The CDR3 consists of 15 residues.

The gene calls are TRBV29-1 and TRBJ2-3; TRBD2 aligns across 10 bases. CDR3 length equals 15 residues. Germline CDR1 and CDR2: SQVTM and ANQGSEA. V gave up 7 bases and J gave up 2 bases; unmatched junction bases: 9. The CDR3 sequence: CSAERTSGFTDTQYF. The CDR3 coding sequence is TGCAGCGCCGAACGGACTAGCGGCTTCACAGATACGCAGTATTTT.

The chain employs TRBV19 and TRBJ2-5; 15 bases are shared with TRBD2. The junction had 6 bases not matched to a gene; V was cut back by 9 bases and J by 4 bases. The V gene's germline CDR1 is LNHDA and CDR2 SQIVND (reference sequence). The CDR3 has 15 residues. The CDR3 sequence is CASGTSGRPGETQYF. The CDR3 bases are TGTGCCAGCGGGACTAGCGGGAGGCCGGGAGAGACCCAGTACTTC. Using reference TRBV19 and TRBJ2-5 for the parts outside the CDR3, the full variable domain is DGGITQSPKYLFRKEGQNVTLSCEQNLNHDAMYWYRQDPGQGLRLIYYSQIVNDFQKGDIAEGYSVSREKKESFPLTVTSAQKNPTAFYLCASGTSGRPGETQYFGPGTRLLVL.

This clonotype appeared a few times. The rearrangement joins TRBV6-6 to TRBJ1-5; D possibly corresponds to TRBD1 (5 bases). V lost 0 bases and J 6 bases, leaving 6 bases between the germline ends. Per the germline V gene, CDR1 is MNHNY and CDR2 is SVGAGI (reference sequence). This CDR3 has 13 amino acids. The CDR3 region is CASSYSRGQPQHF. In DNA form, the CDR3 reads TGTGCCAGCAGTTACTCGAGGGGTCAGCCCCAGCATTTT.

Of note for this clonotype: The CDR3 does not end in the conserved phenylalanine or tryptophan, so this is likely a read error. The rearrangement joins TRBV13 to TRBJ2-4; D is perhaps TRBD1 or TRBD2 (5 bases each). The CDR3 runs to 19 residues. V was cut by 5 bases and J by 0 bases, with 23 bases left in between. The germline gives CDR1 PRHDT, CDR2 FYEKMQ (reference sequence). CDR3 region: CASSPIPGTEVLAKNIQYV. The CDR3 coding sequence is TGTGCCAGCAGCCCAATTCCGGGGACGGAAGTATTAGCCAAAAACATTCAGTACGTC.

J is TRBJ2-6 and V is TRBV7-9; possibly TRBD1 for D (5 bases). The V gene lost 5 bases and the J gene lost 0 bases, with 11 bases spanning the gap. The CDR3 contains 16 residues. Germline assignment: CDR1 SEHNR and CDR2 FQNEAQ (reference sequence). The CDR3 reads CASSSRVISGANVLTF. DNA of the CDR3: TGTGCCAGCAGCAGCAGGGTCATCTCTGGGGCCAACGTCCTGACTTTC.

This chain joins TRBV27 and TRBJ2-3; no clear D. The CDR3 has 12 residues. V was pared by 7 bases and J by 6 bases, with 11 bases between. Germline CDR1 reads MNHEY; CDR2 reads SMNVEV (reference sequence). The CDR3 DNA follows: TGTGCCAGCACAACCCTCGGCGATACGCAGTATTTT. It is translated as CASTTLGDTQYF.

The chain recombines TRBV6-5 with TRBJ1-4, with D tentatively TRBD1 (5 bases). CDR1 and CDR2 from the germline V gene are MNHEY and SVGAGI. Trimming took off 2 bases at V and 14 bases at J, with 21 bases between the two ends. The CDR3 length is 15 residues. CDR3 sequence (DNA): TGTGCCAGCAGTTACACCGGGACTGCTCATGAAGAGCTGTTTTTT. It translates to CASSYTGTAHEELFF.

The rearrangement uses TRBV7-9 and TRBJ2-4; 8 nucleotides agree with TRBD1. The end of the DNA aligns better with TRBJ2-7, so the J call may be wrong. Per the germline V gene, CDR1 is SEHNR and CDR2 is FQNEAQ (reference sequence). CDR3 size: 14 residues. This CDR3 reads CASSLRAGGHEQYF. The CDR3 DNA sequence: TGTGCCAGCAGCCTTCGGGCAGGGGGCCACGAGCAGTACTTC.

This clonotype was seen a handful of times. This chain uses TRBV6-5 with TRBJ2-6; D gene unclear. V was trimmed by 7 bases and J by 1 base, leaving 11 bases between them. Germline-derived CDR1 and CDR2 are MNHEY and SVGAGI. The CDR3 extends over 15 amino acids. For the CDR3, the DNA is TGTGCCAGCAAAAGATCCCTATCTGGGGCCAACGTCCTGACTTTC. Protein sequence: CASKRSLSGANVLTF.

V gene TRBV9 combines with J gene TRBJ1-1; no firm D call. Germline CDR1 and CDR2: SGDLS and YYNGEE. The V gene lost 0 bases and the J gene lost 4 bases, with 10 bases spanning the gap. The CDR3 loop spans 14 amino acids. The CDR3 nucleotides are TGTGCCAGCAGCGTAGGTCCCAGCCCCACTGAAGCTTTCTTT. This codes for CASSVGPSPTEAFF.

The chain employs TRBV7-2 and TRBJ1-1; no clear D gene. The CDR3 totals 14 residues. CDR1 SGHTA and CDR2 FQGNSA come from the germline V gene. V was clipped by 4 bases and J by 1 base, with 10 bases between them. The CDR3 sequence is CASSSLRKNTEAFF. The CDR3 nucleotides read TGTGCCAGCAGCTCCCTAAGGAAGAACACTGAAGCTTTCTTT.